These 17 T cell receptor beta chains came from one sample sequenced in a study of blood T cell repertoires in COVID-19. Data came from immunoSEQ multiplex PCR; TCRdb stores just in-frame clones and leaves some out. This table holds 250,000 to 350,000 clones, approximately 81% found once. The material sequenced was PBMCs or T cells enriched from blood (not recorded which). The receptors were sampled from a woman in her forties or fifties who had recovered from COVID-19.

The V call is TRBV4-2, the J call TRBJ1-2; the D gene is possibly TRBD1 (5 bases). Germline assignment: CDR1 LGHNA and CDR2 YNFKEQ. This CDR3 is 16 amino acids long. V was pared by 2 bases and J by 6 bases, with 19 bases between. The CDR3 DNA reads TGTGCCAGCAGCCAAAAAGGGGTAGGGAGGGATGATGGCTACACCTTC. It specifies CASSQKGVGRDDGYTF.

This sequence joins TRBV7-2 and TRBJ2-5, with D possibly TRBD2 on 6 matching bases. The CDR3 has 15 amino acids. Between the trimmed V and J ends, which lost 1 base and 5 bases, there was a span of 14 bases. CDR1 is SGHTA and CDR2 is FQGNSA in the germline V gene. Written as DNA, the CDR3 is TGTGCCAGCAGCTTAGGGCGCGGGACTCGGGAGACCCAGTACTTC. This translates into CASSLGRGTRETQYF.

This clone was seen only a few times. J is TRBJ2-2 and V is TRBV7-2; TRBD2 matches at 14 bases. Trimming at V came to 3 bases and at J to 2 bases, leaving 5 bases not matched to a gene. Germline V lookup: CDR1 SGHTA, CDR2 FQGNSA. The CDR3 length is 18 residues. For the CDR3, the DNA is TGTGCCAGCAGCTTGGGGACTAGCGGGAGTGGAAACACCGGGGAGCTGTTTTTT. It encodes CASSLGTSGSGNTGELFF.

V usage is TRBV5-4 and J usage is TRBJ1-3; the D gene is possibly TRBD1 (6 bases). CDR3 length: 15 amino acids. Germline CDR1 reads SGHNT; CDR2 reads YYREEE (reference sequence). Deletions cut 0 bases from V and 1 base from J, with 8 bases between. The CDR3 nucleotides are TGTGCCAGCAGCTTGGATCAGGGGTCTGGAAACACCATATATTTT. Amino acids: CASSLDQGSGNTIYF. Filled out from reference TRBV5-4 and TRBJ1-3, the complete variable domain reads ETGVTQSPTHLIKTRGQQVTLRCSSQSGHNTVSWYQQALGQGPQFIFQYYREEENGRGNFPPRFSGLQFPNYSSELNVNALELDDSALYLCASSLDQGSGNTIYFGEGSWLTVV.

The table lists this clone with a few counts. V and J are TRBV10-2 and TRBJ2-2; D is unresolved. Germline values: CDR1 WSHSY, CDR2 SAAADI. The CDR3 spans 13 residues. Trimming stripped 5 bases from V and 5 bases from J, with 9 bases between. CDR3 sequence reads: CASSPSPTGELFF. In nucleotides, the CDR3 is TGCGCCAGCAGTCCTAGTCCTACCGGGGAGCTGTTTTTT.

The chain employs TRBV5-1 and TRBJ2-6, with 8 bases fitting TRBD1. V lost 0 bases and J lost 0; bases outside the gene matches: 5. The CDR3 has 18 amino acids. Germline V gene lookup returns CDR1 SGHRS and CDR2 YFSETQ. CDR3 residues: CASSLAQGAFSGANVLTF. The CDR3 DNA reads as TGCGCCAGCAGCTTGGCTCAGGGGGCGTTCTCTGGGGCCAACGTCCTGACTTTC.

The gene calls are TRBV2 and TRBJ2-1; D is perhaps TRBD2 (6 bases). Germline V gives CDR1 SNHLY, CDR2 FYNNEI. Trimming pared 4 bases from V and 6 bases from J, leaving 16 bases between. CDR3 length: 15 amino acids. CDR3 DNA: TGTGCCAGCAGTGGTGGGCCTAGCGAGACCAATGAGCAGTTCTTC. This translates into CASSGGPSETNEQFF.

The chain has TRBV18 and TRBJ1-5, with D tentatively TRBD1 (5 bases). Germline V gene data show CDR1 as KGHSH and CDR2 as LQKENI. The CDR3 has 14 amino acids. Trimming pared 6 bases from V and 5 bases from J, leaving 14 bases between. The CDR3 coding sequence is TGTGCCAGCTCCCGGGGGAGCGACGATCAGCCCCAGCATTTT. Translated: CASSRGSDDQPQHF. Full variable domain (missing parts from reference TRBV18 and TRBJ1-5): NAGVMQNPRHLVRRRGQEARLRCSPMKGHSHVYWYRQLPEEGLKFMVYLQKENIIDESGMPKERFSAEFPKEGPSILRIQQVVRGDSAAYFCASSRGSDDQPQHFGDGTRLSIL.

The CDR3 sequence is CASSSFGEPSHEQFF. Written as DNA, the CDR3 is TGTGCCAGCAGCTCCTTCGGGGAGCCTTCTCATGAGCAGTTCTTC. The rearrangement uses TRBV7-6 and TRBJ2-1; possibly TRBD2 for D (5 bases). From germline, CDR1 is SGHVS and CDR2 FNYEAQ. The CDR3 totals 15 residues. V lost 4 bases to trimming and J lost 8 bases, with 18 bases between them.

This clone was detected only once. The chain carries TRBV9 and TRBJ2-1, with no clear D. Germline CDR1 is SGDLS and CDR2 is YYNGEE. V was trimmed by 4 bases and J by 0 bases, leaving 8 bases between them. This CDR3 region has 14 residues. CDR3 protein: CASSLISSYNEQFF. The DNA for the CDR3 is TGTGCCAGCAGCCTGATTAGCTCCTACAATGAGCAGTTCTTC.

The J gene is TRBJ2-1, the V gene TRBV12-5, with 15 bases fitting TRBD2. Germline V CDR1 and CDR2: LGHNT, FRNRAP. The CDR3 is 16 amino acids. V lost 5 bases and J lost 2; bases outside the gene matches: 1. The CDR3 loop reads CASGGLAGGTYNEQFF. The DNA for the CDR3 is TGTGCTAGTGGTGGACTAGCGGGGGGGACCTACAATGAGCAGTTCTTC.

V and J are TRBV5-1 and TRBJ1-4; 9 nucleotides align to TRBD1. V lost 4 bases to trimming and J lost 5 bases; unmatched junction nucleotides: 6. This CDR3 has 15 amino acids. The germline V gene has CDR1 SGHRS and CDR2 YFSETQ. The chain's CDR3 is CASSPAGQGNEKLFF. CDR3 bases: TGCGCCAGCAGCCCGGCCGGACAGGGGAATGAAAAACTGTTTTTT.

This sequence joins TRBV3-1 (or the pseudogene TRBV3-2) and TRBJ1-5, with no clear D. V was trimmed by 1 base and J by 1 base, leaving 8 bases between them. There are 15 residues in the CDR3. Germline assignment: CDR1 LGHDT and CDR2 YNNKEL (reference sequence). CDR3 nucleotides: TGTGCCAGCAGCCAAGGAGGATCCAGCAATCAGCCCCAGCATTTT. It codes for CASSQGGSSNQPQHF.

This sequence joins TRBV7-2 and TRBJ1-5; D is ambiguous. The CDR3 runs to 15 residues. Trimming stripped 2 bases from V and 2 bases from J, with 10 bases between. Germline V lookup: CDR1 SGHTA, CDR2 FQGNSA. The CDR3 loop is CASSLRWGGNQPQHF. Written as DNA, the CDR3 is TGTGCCAGCAGCTTACGGTGGGGAGGCAATCAGCCCCAGCATTTT.

The CDR3 region is CASTPGANYGYTF. In DNA, the CDR3 is TGTGCCAGCACTCCTGGAGCTAACTATGGCTACACCTTC. This chain links TRBV28 with TRBJ1-2; no reliable D call. V dropped 7 bases and J dropped 0 bases, with 9 bases sitting between them. Germline V gene sequence: CDR1 MDHEN, CDR2 SYDVKM. This CDR3 is built from 13 residues.

For the CDR3, the DNA is TGTGCCAGCAGTCACGGACTAGCGGGAGGGGTCGCCATTCAGTACTTC. Protein product: CASSHGLAGGVAIQYF. The chain couples TRBV27 to TRBJ2-4; TRBD2 agrees at 15 bases. This CDR3 is 16 amino acids long. Germline lookup yields CDR1 MNHEY and CDR2 SMNVEV (reference sequence). V shed 5 bases and J 9 bases; nucleotides not matched to a gene: 8.

The rearrangement links TRBV9 to TRBJ2-2; D uncertain. Germline V lookup: CDR1 SGDLS, CDR2 YYNGEE. This CDR3 spans 13 amino acids. Trimming cost V 0 bases and J 4 bases, with 4 bases left between them. CDR3 amino acids: CASSVVITGELFF. The CDR3 DNA reads TGTGCCAGCAGCGTAGTTATCACCGGGGAGCTGTTTTTT.